The 30 T cell receptor beta chains in this list originate from one sample, sequenced in a study of CD8+ T cells in alopecia areata. Extraction and reverse transcription of RNA yielded cDNA as the sequencing template. Assay: immunoSEQ multiplex PCR; the TCRdb copy retains only in-frame clones and omits some. The data contain approximately 180,000 clones, roughly 66% of them seen just once; the ten biggest clones take up over 9.5%. Source: CD8+ T cells sorted from blood, taken at week 0. The receptors come from a human donor with alopecia areata.

The genes are TRBV4-1 and TRBJ2-5, with 8 bases that match TRBD1. This CDR3 has 17 residues. CDR1 is MGHRA, CDR2 YSYEKL, per germline. Losses at the gene ends were 0 bases for V and 1 base for J; bases not matched to a gene: 7. The CDR3 nucleotides are TGCGCCAGCAGCCAAGATACCGGGACAGGCATCCAAGAGACCCAGTACTTC. Protein product: CASSQDTGTGIQETQYF.

The rearrangement joins TRBV7-9 to TRBJ2-5; D tentatively fits TRBD1 or TRBD2 (5 bases each). Between the trimmed V and J ends, which lost 4 bases and 7 bases, there was a span of 19 bases. Germline V gene lookup returns CDR1 SEHNR and CDR2 FQNEAQ (reference sequence). The CDR3 consists of 15 residues. In nucleotides, the CDR3 is TGTGCCAGCAGCTCCGCGACAGAGAGGGTTGGGACCCAGTACTTC. It specifies CASSSATERVGTQYF.

V is TRBV27 and J is TRBJ2-7; 9 nucleotides match TRBD1. The junction had 7 bases not matched to a gene; V was cut back by 6 bases and J by 1 base. The CDR3 sequence is 15 residues long. CDR1 is MNHEY, CDR2 SMNVEV, per germline (reference sequence). CDR3 sequence (DNA): TGTGCCAGCAGCTGGGGACAGGGTGTATCCTACGAGCAGTACTTC. This sequence encodes CASSWGQGVSYEQYF.

This chain joins TRBV13 and TRBJ1-5, with 12 positions matching TRBD1. The germline CDR1 and CDR2 sequences are PRHDT and FYEKMQ (reference sequence). Unmatched junction bases numbered 4, after V lost 4 bases and J lost 6 bases. CDR3 size: 15 residues. The CDR3 here is CASSSGTGGGQPQHF. CDR3 nucleotides: TGTGCCAGCAGCTCCGGGACAGGGGGCGGTCAGCCCCAGCATTTT.

The CDR3: CASSLTGSGTEAFF. The CDR3 coding sequence is TGCGCCAGCAGTCTAACAGGGTCGGGGACTGAAGCTTTCTTT. The gene calls are TRBV4-1 and TRBJ1-1; weak D call: TRBD1 (6 bases). This CDR3 has 14 amino acids. Trimming pared 6 bases from V and 5 bases from J, leaving 16 bases between. The germline V gene encodes CDR1 MGHRA and CDR2 YSYEKL.

V is TRBV5-1 and J is TRBJ1-4; the match to TRBD1 covers 8 bases. Per the germline V gene, CDR1 is SGHRS and CDR2 is YFSETQ. Trimming took 3 bases from V and 5 from J; bases not matched to a gene: 12. The CDR3 covers 17 residues. The chain's CDR3 is CASSYRPGTGPNEKLFF. CDR3 nucleotides: TGCGCCAGCAGCTACCGTCCCGGGACAGGCCCGAATGAAAAACTGTTTTTT.

The V gene is TRBV2, the J gene TRBJ2-1, with 7 bases identical to TRBD1. Germline values: CDR1 SNHLY, CDR2 FYNNEI. The CDR3 contains 13 residues. The V gene end was trimmed by 7 bases and the J gene end by 9 bases; junction bases not matched to a gene: 9. CDR3 coding DNA: TGTGCCAGCATTGCGACAGGGCCGGTTGAGCAGTTCTTC. Residues: CASIATGPVEQFF.

This chain links TRBV12-5 with TRBJ2-3; D uncertain. V was clipped by 5 bases and J by 2 bases, with 14 bases between them. CDR1 is LGHNT, CDR2 FRNRAP, per germline. The CDR3 is 15 residues long. CDR3 in amino acids: CASGPSRVNTDTQYF. As DNA, the CDR3 is TGTGCTAGTGGTCCCAGTCGAGTTAACACAGATACGCAGTATTTT.

This clone was detected a few times. The chain is built from TRBV6-5 and TRBJ2-5; TRBD1 matches 7 bases. The trim removed 0 bases at V and 1 base at J, leaving 5 bases unmatched. Germline CDR1 and CDR2: MNHEY and SVGAGI. This CDR3 has 16 residues. The CDR3 here is CASSYSGDSRQETQYF. In nucleotides, the CDR3 is TGTGCCAGCAGTTACTCAGGGGACAGCCGCCAAGAGACCCAGTACTTC.

This chain joins TRBV7-9 and TRBJ1-4; D remains ambiguous. The germline V gene encodes CDR1 SEHNR and CDR2 FQNEAQ (reference sequence). The CDR3 totals 15 residues. Trimming removed 5 bases from V and 0 bases from J, with 10 bases in between. This CDR3 is CASSPRSATNEKLFF. Here the CDR3 DNA reads TGTGCCAGCAGCCCCCGTTCAGCAACTAATGAAAAACTGTTTTTT.

This clone was observed a single time. The chain joins TRBV4-2 to TRBJ2-1; D possibly uses TRBD1 or TRBD2 (5 bases each). V lost 10 bases and J lost 6, with 16 bases in between. The CDR3 has 13 amino acids. Germline CDR1 is LGHNA and CDR2 is YNFKEQ. For the CDR3, the DNA is TGTGCCACCCTCGGGACCCTAGGCAATGAGCAGTTCTTC. Its translation: CATLGTLGNEQFF.

The CDR3 region has the DNA TGTGCCATCAGCCGCGAGGTGGGGGGCGGTCAAGGCTACACCTTC. This gives the protein CAISREVGGGQGYTF. The chain links TRBV10-3 to TRBJ1-2; a possible D gene is TRBD1 (6 bases). The CDR3 covers 15 residues. Germline assignment: CDR1 ENHRY and CDR2 SYGVKD. Trimming left V 6 bases short and J 8 bases short, with 22 bases between.

The V and J genes are TRBV25-1 and TRBJ2-1, with D possibly matching TRBD1 (6 bases). Trimming removed 3 bases from V and 8 bases from J, with 26 bases in between. CDR3 length: 18 amino acids. Germline CDR1 is MGHDK and CDR2 is SYGVNS. In DNA form, the CDR3 reads TGTGCCAGCAGTGACTCCTCCGGGCAGGGGTCGAACAGCCATGAGCAGTTCTTC. This sequence encodes CASSDSSGQGSNSHEQFF.

On this clone: Other nucleotide sequences from this sample produce the same CDR3. CDR3 loop: CASSPRQGSYEQYF. The CDR3 DNA follows: TGTGCCAGCAGCCCTAGACAGGGCTCCTACGAGCAGTACTTC. The rearrangement links TRBV7-9 to TRBJ2-7, with TRBD1 matching over 7 bases. V shed 5 bases, J shed 0 bases, and the junction held 4 bases outside the gene matches. Germline V CDR1 and CDR2: SEHNR, FQNEAQ (reference sequence). The length of the CDR3 is 14 residues.

J is TRBJ2-2 and V is TRBV7-9; D is unresolved. The CDR3 is made up of 14 amino acids. CDR1 is SEHNR, CDR2 FQNEAQ, per germline (reference sequence). Trimming removed 5 bases from V and 7 bases from J, with 14 bases in between. CDR3 sequence: CASSPPASVGELFF. Here the CDR3 DNA reads TGTGCCAGCAGCCCCCCCGCGTCGGTCGGGGAGCTGTTTTTT.

This rearrangement joins TRBV6-1 to TRBJ2-5; TRBD1 matches at 9 bases. Germline V lookup: CDR1 MNHNS, CDR2 SASEGT. J was trimmed by 5 bases and V by 4 bases; bases with no gene match: 11. The CDR3 spans 16 residues. The CDR3 region is CASSGLRGQGSETQYF. In nucleotides, the CDR3 is TGTGCCAGCAGTGGACTCCGAGGACAGGGGAGCGAGACCCAGTACTTC.

The rearrangement joins TRBV7-6 to TRBJ1-5; TRBD1 might be the D (5 bases). The V gene's germline CDR1 is SGHVS and CDR2 FNYEAQ. Trimming left V 6 bases short and J 6 bases short, with 18 bases between. The CDR3 sequence is 15 residues long. The CDR3 region is CASSSVGEIGQPQHF. In DNA form, the CDR3 reads TGTGCCAGCAGTTCTGTGGGGGAGATAGGTCAGCCCCAGCATTTT.

The rearrangement uses TRBV29-1 and TRBJ1-1; D ambiguous. Germline lookup yields CDR1 SQVTM and CDR2 ANQGSEA. CDR3 length equals 10 residues. V lost 6 bases, J lost 6 bases, and 8 bases lay in between. The CDR3 here is CSVIGAEAFF. The CDR3 coding sequence is TGCAGCGTCATCGGGGCTGAAGCTTTCTTT.

The chain employs TRBV13 and TRBJ2-7, with a weak D call TRBD2 (6 bases). The CDR3 extends over 15 amino acids. V lost 5 bases to trimming and J lost 3 bases, with 17 bases between them. Germline V gene lookup returns CDR1 PRHDT and CDR2 FYEKMQ (reference sequence). Here the CDR3 DNA reads TGTGCCAGCAGCCCCTGGGGACTGGGGGACTACGAGCAGTACTTC. Translated: CASSPWGLGDYEQYF. The full variable domain, with the rest looked up from reference TRBV13 and TRBJ2-7, is AAGVIQSPRHLIKEKRETATLKCYPIPRHDTVYWYQQGPGQDPQFLISFYEKMQSDKGSIPDRFSAQQFSDYHSELNMSSLELGDSALYFCASSPWGLGDYEQYFGPGTRLTVT.

This clone was picked up one time. This rearrangement joins TRBV30 to TRBJ2-1; D gene unclear. The CDR3 runs to 12 residues. Germline V gene data show CDR1 as GTSNPN and CDR2 as SVGIG (reference sequence). V was trimmed by 2 bases and J by 6 bases, leaving 8 bases between them. The CDR3 here is CAWSIVGNEQFF. CDR3 nucleotide sequence: TGTGCCTGGAGTATCGTTGGCAATGAGCAGTTCTTC.

The rearrangement uses TRBV20-1 and TRBJ1-1; D may be TRBD1 (5 bases). This CDR3 has 11 residues. Germline assignment: CDR1 DFQATT and CDR2 SNEGSKA (reference sequence). CDR3 DNA: TGCAGCGTGGGACCGAACACTGAAGCTTTCTTT. The encoded protein is CSVGPNTEAFF.

This rearrangement joins TRBV29-1 to TRBJ2-3, with D perhaps matching TRBD1 (6 bases). The V gene's germline CDR1 is SQVTM and CDR2 ANQGSEA. Trimming pared 8 bases from V and 1 base from J, leaving 22 bases between. This CDR3 comprises 16 residues. The CDR3 nucleotides are TGCAGCACCACCCCCACCGTCAGGGGTGGCACAGATACGCAGTATTTT. This encodes CSTTPTVRGGTDTQYF.

This clone showed up just once. CDR3 in amino acids: CASSKGQGGLADTQYF. CDR3 in DNA: TGTGCCAGCAGCAAGGGACAGGGAGGTTTGGCAGATACGCAGTATTTT. The chain is built from TRBV14 and TRBJ2-3; 9 bases line up with TRBD1. The CDR3 extends over 16 amino acids. V lost 5 bases, J lost 4 bases, and 10 bases stayed unmatched. Germline CDR1 SGHDN, CDR2 FVKESK.

V usage is TRBV4-2 and J usage is TRBJ2-7; tentative D call: TRBD1 (5 bases). V was clipped by 0 bases and J by 6 bases, with 12 bases between them. This CDR3 contains 14 residues. Per the germline V gene, CDR1 is LGHNA and CDR2 is YNFKEQ. The CDR3 region has the DNA TGTGCCAGCAGCCAAGAAGCAGGGTCATCCGAGCAGTACTTC. It yields the protein CASSQEAGSSEQYF.

This clone was detected only once. The V gene is TRBV2, the J gene TRBJ2-1, with TRBD2 matching 10 bases. CDR1 is SNHLY and CDR2 is FYNNEI in the germline V gene. CDR3 length equals 17 residues. The J segment lost 1 base and the V segment lost 7 bases, leaving 10 bases of the junction unmatched. The CDR3 DNA reads TGTGCCAGCATGGGCGTGGAGACTAGCGGGTCCTACAATGAGCAGTTCTTC. Translated: CASMGVETSGSYNEQFF. The full variable domain, in which reference TRBV2 and TRBJ2-1 provide the parts outside the CDR3, is EPEVTQTPSHQVTQMGQEVILRCVPISNHLYFYWYRQILGQKVEFLVSFYNNEISEKSEIFDDQFSVERPDGSNFTLKIRSTKLEDSAMYFCASMGVETSGSYNEQFFGPGTRLTVL.

The chain uses TRBV30 and TRBJ1-1; D gene ambiguous. Germline V CDR1 and CDR2: GTSNPN, SVGIG (reference sequence). The CDR3 is 8 amino acids. Trimming removed 8 bases from V and 7 bases from J, with 5 bases in between. The DNA for the CDR3 is TGTGCCGCCCATGAAGCTTTCTTT. It specifies CAAHEAFF.

This clone was found a few times. The chain joins TRBV2 to TRBJ1-4; TRBD1 agrees at 7 bases. This CDR3 contains 14 residues. Germline V gene lookup returns CDR1 SNHLY and CDR2 FYNNEI. Unmatched junction bases numbered 3, after V lost 8 bases and J lost 0 bases. CDR3 region: CASYTGATNEKLFF. The CDR3 region has the DNA TGTGCCAGCTATACAGGGGCAACTAATGAAAAACTGTTTTTT.

This chain links TRBV27 with TRBJ2-7, with 8 bases aligning to TRBD1. V shed 6 bases and J 3 bases; nucleotides not matched to a gene: 13. Germline CDR1 and CDR2: MNHEY and SMNVEV (reference sequence). This CDR3 has 16 amino acids. The CDR3 coding sequence is TGTGCCAGCAGCCGAACCCAGGGGGCAGTGGGCTACGAGCAGTACTTC. Translating gives CASSRTQGAVGYEQYF.

The chain carries TRBV7-3 and TRBJ2-5; the D gene is possibly TRBD2 (6 bases). CDR1 SGHTA and CDR2 FQGTGA come from the germline V gene. The CDR3 sequence is 17 residues long. Trimming stripped 2 bases from V and 5 bases from J, with 21 bases between. This CDR3 is CASSLARWDSRGETQYF. The CDR3 bases are TGTGCCAGCAGCTTAGCGCGATGGGACTCCCGTGGTGAGACCCAGTACTTC. The full variable domain, in which reference TRBV7-3 and TRBJ2-5 provide the parts outside the CDR3, is GAGVSQTPSNKVTEKGKYVELRCDPISGHTALYWYRQSLGQGPEFLIYFQGTGAADDSGLPNDRFFAVRPEGSVSTLKIQRTERGDSAVYLCASSLARWDSRGETQYFGPGTRLLVL.

This chain connects TRBV13 to TRBJ2-7, with TRBD1 as a possible D gene (5 bases). CDR1 PRHDT and CDR2 FYEKMQ come from the germline V gene (reference sequence). The CDR3 consists of 14 residues. V lost 0 bases to trimming and J lost 0 bases, with 6 bases between them. The CDR3 bases are TGTGCCAGCAGCTTAGGGGGGCGCTCCTACGAGCAGTACTTC. Its translation: CASSLGGRSYEQYF.